One and the same sample provided the 30 T cell receptor beta chains below, sequenced in a study of blood T cells in healthy people across ages. For the second PCR, which ran for about 7 to 12 cycles, a sample-barcoded 5' primer and a J-beta primer mix were used. TCRdb re-analysed the 5' RACE reads in MiXCR, keeping a single row per CDR3 protein. The sample carries fewer than 750,000 distinct CDR3 sequences, 52% recorded once. The material sequenced was blood. The receptors originated from a woman aged 80 or older in good health.

The genes are TRBV29-1 and TRBJ2-7; D is undetermined. V was cut by 4 bases and J by 3 bases, with 16 bases left in between. In germline, CDR1 is SQVTM, CDR2 ANQGSEA. The CDR3 loop spans 14 amino acids. CDR3 bases: TGCAGCGTTGTCTCAGCCCTCTCACTCTACGAGCAGTACTTC. It codes for CSVVSALSLYEQYF.

A few counts support this clonotype. The V and J genes are TRBV30 and TRBJ1-6; tentative D call: TRBD1 (5 bases). With 2 bases removed from V and 8 bases from J, the gap between germline ends came to 13 bases. Looked up from germline, CDR1 is GTSNPN and CDR2 is SVGIG (reference sequence). There are 14 residues in the CDR3. As DNA, the CDR3 is TGTGCCTGGAGTACGGGACTAATGGATTCACCCCTCCACTTT. Translation: CAWSTGLMDSPLHF.

This clonotype was observed a few times. The chain links TRBV7-3 to TRBJ2-3; 7 bases are a match to TRBD2. Germline V gene lookup returns CDR1 SGHTA and CDR2 FQGTGA. J gave up 3 bases and V 6 bases, and 9 bases lay outside the gene matches. The CDR3 has 15 residues. The CDR3 is CASSPGGYPTDTQYF. In DNA, the CDR3 is TGTGCCAGCAGTCCCGGGGGGTACCCGACAGATACGCAGTATTTT. The entire variable domain, with the rest obtained from reference TRBV7-3 and TRBJ2-3, is as follows: GAGVSQTPSNKVTEKGKYVELRCDPISGHTALYWYRQSLGQGPEFLIYFQGTGAADDSGLPNDRFFAVRPEGSVSTLKIQRTERGDSAVYLCASSPGGYPTDTQYFGPGTRLTVL.

The chain recombines TRBV29-1 with TRBJ2-1; D might be TRBD1 or TRBD2, each matching 5 bases. Trimming left V 5 bases short and J 0 bases short, with 17 bases between. This CDR3 has 16 residues. Germline CDR1 and CDR2: SQVTM and ANQGSEA. The CDR3 region is CSVRGSRDHSYNEQFF. Here the CDR3 DNA reads TGCAGCGTTAGAGGCTCCCGGGACCACTCCTACAATGAGCAGTTCTTC.

The V and J genes are TRBV20-1 and TRBJ2-7, with 7 bases fitting TRBD1. The ends lost 4 bases at V and 3 bases at J; junction bases unmatched: 6. The CDR3 is 13 amino acids. CDR1 DFQATT and CDR2 SNEGSKA come from the germline V gene (reference sequence). The CDR3 DNA reads as TGCAGTGCTAACCACCGGGACAGCTACGAGCAGTACTTC. The encoded protein is CSANHRDSYEQYF.

This sequence joins TRBV7-9 and TRBJ2-1; TRBD2 is a possible D gene (6 bases). CDR3 length: 12 amino acids. V was cut by 4 bases and J by 11 bases, with 12 bases left in between. In germline, CDR1 is SEHNR, CDR2 FQNEAQ (reference sequence). CDR3 in amino acids: CASSWPGGKQFF. CDR3 coding DNA: TGTGCCAGCAGCTGGCCCGGGGGAAAGCAGTTCTTC.

The genes are TRBV12-3 or TRBV12-4 and TRBJ2-3; D is unclear. The CDR3 spans 14 residues. Trimming removed 7 bases at V and 1 base at J, with 12 bases between. CDR3 bases: TGTGCCAGCACCCGTAGGGTTGGCACAGATACGCAGTATTTT. This codes for CASTRRVGTDTQYF.

This chain connects TRBV12-3 or TRBV12-4 to TRBJ1-6, with D possibly matching TRBD1 (6 bases). The CDR3 covers 14 residues. Trimming shortened V by 6 bases and J by 10 bases, and 16 bases separated the two germline ends. In DNA form, the CDR3 reads TGTGCCAGCAGGGGGACCAGGGGAGGATCACCCCTCCACTTT. This encodes CASRGTRGGSPLHF.

V and J are TRBV25-1 and TRBJ2-3; 8 bases are shared with TRBD2. With 10 bases clipped from V and 5 bases from J, the junction kept 8 bases outside the gene matches. Germline V gene lookup returns CDR1 MGHDK and CDR2 SYGVNS. This CDR3 is built from 13 residues. The CDR3 protein is CATSGGGRDTQYF. In nucleotides, the CDR3 is TGTGCCACCAGCGGGGGAGGCAGAGATACGCAGTATTTT. The variable domain in full, completed from reference TRBV25-1 and TRBJ2-3, reads EADIYQTPRYLVIGTGKKITLECSQTMGHDKMYWYQQDPGMELHLIHYSYGVNSTEKGDLSSESTVSRIRTEHFPLTLESARPSHTSQYLCATSGGGRDTQYFGPGTRLTVL.

V gene TRBV20-1 combines with J gene TRBJ2-3, with D uncertain. CDR1 is DFQATT, CDR2 SNEGSKA, per germline (reference sequence). The CDR3 sequence is 11 residues long. V was clipped by 3 bases and J by 5 bases, with 6 bases between them. The CDR3 bases are TGCAGTGCTAGGCAAGGAGATACGCAGTATTTT. Encoded protein: CSARQGDTQYF.

With regard to this clonotype: Possible read error: a much larger clone is one base away. The chain joins TRBV20-1 to TRBJ2-5, with D maybe TRBD1 (5 bases). Near its end, the DNA agrees better with TRBJ2-7, so the J call may be wrong. The CDR3 has 13 residues. The germline V gene encodes CDR1 DFQATT and CDR2 SNEGSKA (reference sequence). The CDR3 spells CSPREGASHEQYF. Written as DNA, the CDR3 is TGCAGTCCAAGGGAAGGGGCGTCCCACGAGCAGTACTTC.

This clonotype has a single count. This rearrangement joins TRBV7-2 to TRBJ2-1; perhaps TRBD2 as D (6 bases). Trimming removed 5 bases at V and 8 bases at J, with 16 bases between. The CDR3 has 14 amino acids. CDR1 and CDR2 from the germline V gene are SGHTA and FQGNSA. The CDR3 reads CASSKLRGSHEQFF. In nucleotides, the CDR3 is TGTGCCAGCAGCAAGCTCCGGGGGTCGCATGAGCAGTTCTTC.

This clonotype was seen only a few times. Here the CDR3 reads CASSPDPGHLRHQPQHF. CDR3 nucleotides: TGTGCCAGCAGTCCAGACCCGGGACACCTACGTCATCAGCCCCAGCATTTT. V and J are TRBV27 and TRBJ1-5, with D possibly matching TRBD1 (6 bases). This CDR3 spans 17 amino acids. Trimming pared 5 bases from V and 5 bases from J, leaving 22 bases between. CDR1 is MNHEY and CDR2 is SMNVEV in the germline V gene (reference sequence).

The chain is built from TRBV5-1 and TRBJ2-6; D unclear. The CDR3 totals 16 residues. CDR1 is SGHRS and CDR2 is YFSETQ in the germline V gene. The ends were cut back, 0 bases at V and 2 bases at J, with 9 bases in the middle. CDR3: CASSLVEGTGANVLTF. CDR3 coding DNA: TGCGCCAGCAGCTTGGTAGAAGGGACTGGGGCCAACGTCCTGACTTTC. Filled out from reference TRBV5-1 and TRBJ2-6, the complete variable domain reads KAGVTQTPRYLIKTRGQQVTLSCSPISGHRSVSWYQQTPGQGLQFLFEYFSETQRNKGNFPGRFSGRQFSNSRSEMNVSTLELGDSALYLCASSLVEGTGANVLTFGAGSRLTVL.

Comments on this clonotype: The junction departs from the called germline gene at one end, perhaps through a read error. This chain connects TRBV28 to TRBJ1-4; 9 positions match TRBD1. This CDR3 spans 12 amino acids. Germline CDR1 MDHEN, CDR2 SYDVKM. CDR3 loop: CTSSLRTGELFF. Written as DNA, the CDR3 is TGTACCAGCAGCCTGAGGACAGGGGAACTGTTTTTT.

This clonotype turned up a few times. The J gene is TRBJ1-1, the V gene TRBV5-1; 10 bases match TRBD1. Germline assignment: CDR1 SGHRS and CDR2 YFSETQ. This CDR3 region has 15 residues. The J segment lost 5 bases and the V segment lost 5 bases, leaving 9 bases of the junction unmatched. The CDR3 DNA reads TGCGCCAGCAGTCCGCAGGGGACAGGGGAAACTGAAGCTTTCTTT. This sequence encodes CASSPQGTGETEAFF. Combining the CDR3 with reference TRBV5-1 and TRBJ1-1 gives the whole variable domain KAGVTQTPRYLIKTRGQQVTLSCSPISGHRSVSWYQQTPGQGLQFLFEYFSETQRNKGNFPGRFSGRQFSNSRSEMNVSTLELGDSALYLCASSPQGTGETEAFFGQGTRLTVV.

The V and J genes are TRBV21-1 and TRBJ1-2; TRBD1, the table's D call, was not compared with the DNA. TRBV21-1 is tagged as a pseudogene. This CDR3 spans 15 amino acids. CDR3 protein: CASSPGGGFNYGYTF. The CDR3 nucleotides read TGTGCCAGCAGCCCAGGGGGAGGATTTAACTATGGCTACACCTTC.

The rearrangement joins TRBV20-1 to TRBJ2-3; tentatively, D is TRBD1 (6 bases). CDR3 length: 15 residues. In germline, CDR1 is DFQATT, CDR2 SNEGSKA (reference sequence). The ends were cut back, 6 bases at V and 2 bases at J, with 18 bases in the middle. The CDR3 region is CSAAGQNRFTDTQYF. The CDR3, as DNA: TGCAGTGCCGCTGGACAGAATCGATTCACAGATACGCAGTATTTT.

The J gene is TRBJ1-1, the V gene TRBV27, with D possibly matching TRBD1 (5 bases). Germline V gene lookup returns CDR1 MNHEY and CDR2 SMNVEV (reference sequence). The CDR3 is 15 residues long. Trimming stripped 8 bases from V and 3 bases from J, with 19 bases between. This CDR3 is CASRSSRGFDTEAFF. The DNA for the CDR3 is TGTGCCAGCCGTTCCTCAAGGGGCTTCGACACTGAAGCTTTCTTT.

The chain joins TRBV9 to TRBJ2-4; D perhaps matches TRBD2 (5 bases). The J call may be mistaken, given a closer DNA end match to TRBJ2-5. The germline CDR1 and CDR2 sequences are SGDLS and YYNGEE. CDR3 length: 15 amino acids. CDR3 nucleotides: TGTGCCAGCAGCGTAGCTACGGGGAGTCGGGAGACCCAGTACTTC. Residues: CASSVATGSRETQYF.

This chain uses TRBV10-3 with TRBJ2-1; D possibly corresponds to TRBD2 (5 bases). Matching the DNA end better, TRBJ2-7 makes the J call doubtful. The CDR3 has 13 residues. Germline V gene data show CDR1 as ENHRY and CDR2 as SYGVKD. The CDR3 reads CAIRDFTSNEQYF. In DNA form, the CDR3 reads TGTGCCATCAGGGACTTCACAAGCAATGAGCAGTACTTC.

This clonotype has just one count. The rearrangement links TRBV28 to TRBJ2-5, with D unclear. V was cut by 2 bases and J by 5 bases, with 12 bases left in between. This CDR3 spans 14 amino acids. Per germline, CDR1 MDHEN and CDR2 SYDVKM. The CDR3 region has the DNA TGTGCCAGCAGTTTAGCCCGTCGAAGGGAGACCCAGTACTTC. It yields the protein CASSLARRRETQYF.

This clonotype was recorded many times. The chain recombines TRBV7-8 with TRBJ2-1, with D perhaps TRBD1 (5 bases). V was pared by 4 bases and J by 3 bases, with 10 bases between. Germline V lookup: CDR1 SGHVS, CDR2 FQNEAQ. The CDR3 is made up of 14 amino acids. The CDR3 here is CASSSDRFYNEQFF. The CDR3 nucleotides read TGTGCCAGCAGCTCCGACAGATTCTACAATGAGCAGTTCTTC.

Only one count was recorded for this clonotype. A read error is possible here, since a much larger clone lies one base away. The chain carries TRBV2 and TRBJ2-4; 7 positions match TRBD2. Germline V gene lookup returns CDR1 SNHLY and CDR2 FYNNEI. Losses at the gene ends were 10 bases for V and 5 bases for J; bases not matched to a gene: 14. The CDR3 is 15 amino acids. The CDR3 sequence: CATLRAGARQNIQYF. The CDR3 nucleotides read TGTGCCACCCTGAGGGCGGGAGCCCGGCAAAACATTCAGTACTTC.

This rearrangement joins TRBV20-1 to TRBJ2-7, with TRBD2 matching over 7 bases. Losses at the gene ends were 0 bases for V and 0 bases for J; bases not matched to a gene: 5. Looked up from germline, CDR1 is DFQATT and CDR2 is SNEGSKA (reference sequence). This CDR3 is 15 amino acids long. CDR3 in amino acids: CSARDREAASYEQYF. DNA for the CDR3: TGCAGTGCTAGAGATCGGGAGGCCGCCTCCTACGAGCAGTACTTC.

This clonotype was recorded at least ten times. An end of the junction differs from the germline gene, which may be a read error. This sequence joins TRBV3-1 and TRBJ2-1; D uncertain. CDR3 size: 14 residues. The V gene's germline CDR1 is LGHDT and CDR2 YNNKEL (reference sequence). The CDR3: CASSPLSSYNEQFF. The CDR3 DNA reads as TGCGCCAGCAGCCCATTAAGCTCCTACAATGAGCAGTTCTTC.

The chain joins TRBV7-2 to TRBJ1-2; tentative D call: TRBD1 (6 bases). The V end was cut by 3 bases, the J end by 5 bases, with 16 bases between. Per germline, CDR1 SGHTA and CDR2 FQGNSA. The CDR3 spans 15 residues. The chain's CDR3 is CASSLTGQEVYGYTF. The CDR3 DNA reads as TGTGCCAGCAGCTTGACAGGCCAGGAAGTTTATGGCTACACCTTC.

V usage is TRBV6-2 or TRBV6-3 and J usage is TRBJ1-5; 7 nucleotides match TRBD1. The CDR3 has 16 amino acids. From germline, CDR1 is MNHEY and CDR2 SVGEGT. V dropped 0 bases and J dropped 1; count of bases not matched to a gene: 3. CDR3 protein: CASSYSPGGSNQPQHF. The CDR3 DNA reads as TGTGCCAGCAGTTACTCTCCAGGGGGAAGCAATCAGCCCCAGCATTTT.

The CDR3 loop reads CASSPGSENSPLHF. The DNA for the CDR3 is TGTGCCAGCAGCCCAGGGTCGGAGAATTCACCCCTCCACTTT. The V and J genes are TRBV11-2 and TRBJ1-6; a possible D gene is TRBD1 (5 bases). The germline V gene has CDR1 SGHAT and CDR2 FQNNGV. The CDR3 has 14 residues. Between the trimmed V and J ends, which lost 5 bases and 7 bases, there was a span of 12 bases.

The V gene is TRBV5-1, the J gene TRBJ2-1, with 10 bases aligning to TRBD2. The germline gives CDR1 SGHRS, CDR2 YFSETQ. The V and J ends lost 1 base and 6 bases, in that order; junction bases with no gene match: 4. CDR3 length equals 15 residues. The CDR3 protein is CASSLSTSGANEQFF. The CDR3 DNA follows: TGCGCCAGCAGCTTGAGTACTAGCGGGGCCAATGAGCAGTTCTTC.